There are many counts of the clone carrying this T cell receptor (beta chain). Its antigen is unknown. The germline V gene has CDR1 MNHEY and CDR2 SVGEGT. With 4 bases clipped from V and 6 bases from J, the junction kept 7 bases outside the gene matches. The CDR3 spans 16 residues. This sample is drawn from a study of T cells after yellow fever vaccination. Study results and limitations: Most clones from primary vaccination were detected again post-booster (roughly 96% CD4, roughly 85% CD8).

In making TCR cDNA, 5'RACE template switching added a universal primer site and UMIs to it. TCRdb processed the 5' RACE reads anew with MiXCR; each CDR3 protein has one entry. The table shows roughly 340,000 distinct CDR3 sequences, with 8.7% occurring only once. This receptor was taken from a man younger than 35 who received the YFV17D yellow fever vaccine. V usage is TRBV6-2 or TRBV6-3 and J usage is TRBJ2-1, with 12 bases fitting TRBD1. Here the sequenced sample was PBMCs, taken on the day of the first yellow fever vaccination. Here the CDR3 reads CASSLRDRGPGNEQFF. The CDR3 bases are TGTGCCAGCAGTTTACGGGACAGGGGGCCAGGCAATGAGCAGTTCTTC.